This T cell receptor (beta chain) was identified in a study of CD8+CD57+ T cells in acquired aplastic anemia. Study-wide results and caveats: The same twenty-nine CD8+ CDR3 sequences occurred in patients and in controls. Significant differences in CD8+ Simpson's diversity were not observed between patients and controls.

Profiles of TCR beta VDJ and CDR3 were generated from a genomic DNA template. One entry per CDR3 protein results from TCRdb running MiXCR on the reads. Found here are hundreds of thousands of distinct CDR3 sequences, roughly half of them singletons; the top ten hold 6.5% to 10%. Regarding this clonotype: The antigen remains unidentified.

The ends were cut back, 3 bases at V and 5 bases at J, with 8 bases in the middle. Germline CDR1 LNHDA, CDR2 SQIVND (reference sequence). This CDR3 is built from 12 residues. Before being chosen for sequencing, patients had shown CD8+CD57+ cell expansion by flow cytometry. At the time of blood sampling, patients had not yet received any therapy. Sequenced sample: sorted CD4+, CD8+, or CD8+CD57+ T cells (not recorded which) from PBMCs. The TCR comes from a human donor with aplastic anemia. This chain joins TRBV19 and TRBJ2-7; D is unclear. Written as DNA, the CDR3 is TGTGCCAGTAGTATCTGGGGAAACGAGCAGTACTTC. Protein sequence: CASSIWGNEQYF.